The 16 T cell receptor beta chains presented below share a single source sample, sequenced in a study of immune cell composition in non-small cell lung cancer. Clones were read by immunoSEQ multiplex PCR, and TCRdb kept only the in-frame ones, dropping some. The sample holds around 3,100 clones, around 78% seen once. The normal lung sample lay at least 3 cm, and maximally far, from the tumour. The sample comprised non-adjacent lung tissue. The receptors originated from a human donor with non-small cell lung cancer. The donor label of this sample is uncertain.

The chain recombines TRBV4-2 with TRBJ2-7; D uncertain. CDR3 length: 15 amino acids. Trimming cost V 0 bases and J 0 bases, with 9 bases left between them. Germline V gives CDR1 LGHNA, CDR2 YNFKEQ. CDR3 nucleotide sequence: TGTGCCAGCAGCCAAGATTACGGTAGCTCCTACGAGCAGTACTTC. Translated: CASSQDYGSSYEQYF.

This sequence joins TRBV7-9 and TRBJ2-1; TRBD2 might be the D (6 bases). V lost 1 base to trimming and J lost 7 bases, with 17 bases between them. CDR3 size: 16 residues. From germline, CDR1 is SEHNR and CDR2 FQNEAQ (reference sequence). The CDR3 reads CASSLGRTTHLNEQFF. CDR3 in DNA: TGTGCCAGCAGCTTAGGCCGGACTACCCATCTGAATGAGCAGTTCTTC.

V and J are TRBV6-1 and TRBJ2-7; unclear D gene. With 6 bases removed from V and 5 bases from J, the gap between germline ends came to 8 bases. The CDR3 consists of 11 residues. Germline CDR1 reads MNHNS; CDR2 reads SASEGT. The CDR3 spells CASREFNEQYF. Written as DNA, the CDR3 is TGTGCCAGCAGGGAGTTCAACGAGCAGTACTTC.

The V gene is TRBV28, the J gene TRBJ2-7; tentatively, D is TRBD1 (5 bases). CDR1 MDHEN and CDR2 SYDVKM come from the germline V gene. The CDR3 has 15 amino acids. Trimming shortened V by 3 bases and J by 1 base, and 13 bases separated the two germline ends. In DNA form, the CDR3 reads TGTGCCAGCAGTTTCTCAGGGCTCAATTCCTACGAGCAGTACTTC. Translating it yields CASSFSGLNSYEQYF.

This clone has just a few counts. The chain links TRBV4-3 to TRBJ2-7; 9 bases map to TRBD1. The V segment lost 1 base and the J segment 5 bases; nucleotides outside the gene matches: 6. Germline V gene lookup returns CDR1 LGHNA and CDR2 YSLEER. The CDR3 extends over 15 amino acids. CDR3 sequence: CASSQGGDRVHEQYF. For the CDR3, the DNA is TGCGCCAGCAGCCAAGGGGGGGACAGGGTTCACGAGCAGTACTTC.

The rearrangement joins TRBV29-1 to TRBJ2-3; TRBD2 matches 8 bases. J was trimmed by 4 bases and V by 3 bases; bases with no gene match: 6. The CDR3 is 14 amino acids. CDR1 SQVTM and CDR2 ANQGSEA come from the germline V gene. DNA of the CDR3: TGCAGCGTTGATGGGGCGGGAGGCCCAGATACGCAGTATTTT. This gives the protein CSVDGAGGPDTQYF.

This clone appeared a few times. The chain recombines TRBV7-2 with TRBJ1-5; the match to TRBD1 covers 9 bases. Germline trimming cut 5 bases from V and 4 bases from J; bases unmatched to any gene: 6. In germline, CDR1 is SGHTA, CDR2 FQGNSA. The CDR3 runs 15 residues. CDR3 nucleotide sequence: TGTGCCAGCAGCCCGGGACAGGGAAAGAATCAGCCCCAGCATTTT. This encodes CASSPGQGKNQPQHF.

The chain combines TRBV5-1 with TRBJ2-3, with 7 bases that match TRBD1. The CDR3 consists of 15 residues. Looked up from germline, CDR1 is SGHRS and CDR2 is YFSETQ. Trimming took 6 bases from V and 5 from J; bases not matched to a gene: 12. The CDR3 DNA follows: TGCGCCAGCACTGAGGGACAGCCAAATCGAGATACGCAGTATTTT. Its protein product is CASTEGQPNRDTQYF.

CDR3 in DNA: TGTGCCAGAAGCCACAAACGAGACAGGGTGGGATTCACCGGGGAGCTGTTTTTT. Its protein is CARSHKRDRVGFTGELFF. The J gene is TRBJ2-2, the V gene TRBV5-3; 7 bases match TRBD1. TRBV5-3 is an open reading frame, and its role is uncertain. After removal of 4 bases from V and 4 bases from J, the junction contained 16 bases not matched to a gene. The CDR3 covers 18 residues.

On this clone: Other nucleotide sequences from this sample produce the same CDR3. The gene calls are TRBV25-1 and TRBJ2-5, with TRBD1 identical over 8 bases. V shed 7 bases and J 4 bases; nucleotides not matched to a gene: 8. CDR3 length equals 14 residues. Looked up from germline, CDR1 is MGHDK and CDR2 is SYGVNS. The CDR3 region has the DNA TGTGCCAGCACCGACAGGGGCCGGGGAGAGACCCAGTACTTC. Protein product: CASTDRGRGETQYF. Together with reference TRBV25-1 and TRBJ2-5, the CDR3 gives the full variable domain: EADIYQTPRYLVIGTGKKITLECSQTMGHDKMYWYQQDPGMELHLIHYSYGVNSTEKGDLSSESTVSRIRTEHFPLTLESARPSHTSQYLCASTDRGRGETQYFGPGTRLLVL.

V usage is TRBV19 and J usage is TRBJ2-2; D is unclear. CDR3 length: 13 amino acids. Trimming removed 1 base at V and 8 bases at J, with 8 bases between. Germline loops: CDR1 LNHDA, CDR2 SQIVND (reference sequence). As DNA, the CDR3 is TGTGCCAGTAGTATAGTTGACGGGGGGGAGCTGTTTTTT. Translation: CASSIVDGGELFF.

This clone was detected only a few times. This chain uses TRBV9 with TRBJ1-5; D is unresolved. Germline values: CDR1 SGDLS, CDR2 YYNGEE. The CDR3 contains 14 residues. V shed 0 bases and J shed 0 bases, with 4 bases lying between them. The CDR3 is CASSVDGSNQPQHF. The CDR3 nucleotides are TGTGCCAGCAGCGTAGACGGTAGCAATCAGCCCCAGCATTTT. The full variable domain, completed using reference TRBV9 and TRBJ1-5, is DSGVTQTPKHLITATGQRVTLRCSPRSGDLSVYWYQQSLDQGLQFLIQYYNGEERAKGNILERFSAQQFPDLHSELNLSSLELGDSALYFCASSVDGSNQPQHFGDGTRLSIL.

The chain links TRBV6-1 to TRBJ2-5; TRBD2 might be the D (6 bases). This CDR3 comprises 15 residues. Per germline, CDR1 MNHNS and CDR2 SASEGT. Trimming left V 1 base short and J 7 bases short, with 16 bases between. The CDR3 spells CASSEGLGGEGTQYF. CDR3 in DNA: TGTGCCAGCAGTGAAGGACTGGGGGGAGAGGGGACCCAGTACTTC.

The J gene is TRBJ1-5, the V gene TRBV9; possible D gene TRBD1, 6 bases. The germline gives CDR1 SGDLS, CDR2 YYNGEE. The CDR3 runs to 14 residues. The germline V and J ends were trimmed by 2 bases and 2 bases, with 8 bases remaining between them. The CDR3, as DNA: TGTGCCAGCAGCGTTGGACAGCGCAATCAGCCCCAGCATTTT. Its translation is CASSVGQRNQPQHF.

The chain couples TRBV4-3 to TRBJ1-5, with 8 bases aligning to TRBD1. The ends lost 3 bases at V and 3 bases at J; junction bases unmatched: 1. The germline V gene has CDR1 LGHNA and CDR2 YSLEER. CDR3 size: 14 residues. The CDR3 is CASSQTGDNQPQHF. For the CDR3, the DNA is TGCGCCAGCAGCCAGACAGGGGACAATCAGCCCCAGCATTTT.

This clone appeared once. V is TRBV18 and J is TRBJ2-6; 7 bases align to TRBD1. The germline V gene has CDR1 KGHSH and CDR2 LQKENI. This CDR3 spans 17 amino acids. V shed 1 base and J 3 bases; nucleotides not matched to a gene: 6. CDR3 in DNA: TGTGCCAGCTCACCACGCGAGGGGGACAGTGGGGCCAACGTCCTGACTTTC. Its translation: CASSPREGDSGANVLTF.